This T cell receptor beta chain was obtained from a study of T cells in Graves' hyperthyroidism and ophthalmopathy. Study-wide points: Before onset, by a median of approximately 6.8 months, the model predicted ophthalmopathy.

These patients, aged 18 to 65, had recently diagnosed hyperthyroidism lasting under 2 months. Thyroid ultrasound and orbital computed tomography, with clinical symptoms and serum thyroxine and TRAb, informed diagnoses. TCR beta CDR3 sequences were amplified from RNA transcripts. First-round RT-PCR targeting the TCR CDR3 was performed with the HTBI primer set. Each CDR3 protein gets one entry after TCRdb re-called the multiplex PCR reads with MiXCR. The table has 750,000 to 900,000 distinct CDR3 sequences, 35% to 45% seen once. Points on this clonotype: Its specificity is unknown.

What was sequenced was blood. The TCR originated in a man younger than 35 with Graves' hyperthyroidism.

CDR3 amino acids: CASSPRGSGSQGTQYF. The DNA of the CDR3 is TGTGCCAGCAGCCCCCGGGGTAGCGGGAGTCAGGGGACCCAGTACTTC. The rearrangement joins TRBV7-6 to TRBJ2-5; 9 bases line up with TRBD2. V lost 5 bases to trimming and J lost 7 bases; unmatched junction nucleotides: 14. The CDR3 spans 16 residues. Germline values: CDR1 SGHVS, CDR2 FNYEAQ.